Each of the 2 T cell receptor beta chains below was sequenced from the same sample in a study of T cell responses to AZD1222 COVID-19 vaccine. The method was immunoSEQ multiplex PCR; TCRdb's version includes in-frame clones alone and lacks a portion of them. The sample gives tens of thousands of clones, 90% of which show up once; 5.4% is in the top ten. This specimen consisted of peripheral blood, obtained 28 days after the second AZD1222 dose. The receptor source for this set is an adult who received the AZD1222 COVID-19 vaccine.

V is TRBV5-8 and J is TRBJ1-2; TRBD1 might be the D (5 bases). V gave up 0 bases and J gave up 2 bases, with 14 bases separating them. The CDR3 is made up of 16 amino acids. Germline V gene sequence: CDR1 SGHTS, CDR2 YDEGEE. As DNA, the CDR3 is TGTGCCAGCAGCTTGGAGGCAGGGAGTATGAACTATGGCTACACCTTC. Protein: CASSLEAGSMNYGYTF.

The chain employs TRBV27 and TRBJ2-5; TRBD1 matches 7 bases. The V gene's germline CDR1 is MNHEY and CDR2 SMNVEV (reference sequence). This CDR3 comprises 15 residues. V lost 5 bases, J lost 5 bases, and 11 bases stayed unmatched. CDR3 sequence: CASSLKTGLVETQYF. CDR3 nucleotide sequence: TGTGCCAGCAGTCTTAAGACAGGGCTCGTGGAGACCCAGTACTTC.